These 32 T cell receptor beta chains were sequenced from one sample in a study of T cells after yellow fever vaccination (dated by TCRdb to the late 2010s). What this sample's treatment or condition label stands for: live attenuated yellow fever vaccine strain. The library came from 5' RACE. TCRdb names Illumina HiSeq 2500 as the instrument used. TCRdb reworked the public reads: Q25 trimming with fastp, MiXCR clone assembly, productive beta chains retained. Each CDR3 protein gets just one entry, which takes the most common genes and DNA from the rows behind it. The sample has 610,000 or so distinct CDR3 sequences on record, 10% to 15% of them singletons. The top ten hold 15% of the sample. The sequenced sample was PBMCs, obtained on the day of the yellow fever booster vaccination. The receptors were gathered from a young man who received the YFV17D yellow fever vaccine.

The chain is built from TRBV28 and TRBJ1-4, with D possibly matching TRBD1 (5 bases). This CDR3 comprises 14 residues. The ends were cut back, 6 bases at V and 2 bases at J, with 10 bases in the middle. Germline lookup yields CDR1 MDHEN and CDR2 SYDVKM. Here the CDR3 reads CASSEQETNEKLFF. CDR3 nucleotide sequence: TGTGCCAGCAGCGAACAGGAGACTAATGAAAAACTGTTTTTT. Variable domain in full (rest from reference TRBV28 and TRBJ1-4): DVKVTQSSRYLVKRTGEKVFLECVQDMDHENMFWYRQDPGLGLRLIYFSYDVKMKEKGDIPEGYSVSREKKERFSLILESASTNQTSMYLCASSEQETNEKLFFGSGTQLSVL.

This clonotype was recorded many times. The V and J genes are TRBV20-1 and TRBJ2-2, with D possibly being TRBD2 (6 bases). Germline V CDR1 and CDR2: DFQATT, SNEGSKA (reference sequence). The CDR3 loop spans 14 amino acids. V lost 6 bases and J lost 4, with 15 bases in between. The CDR3 bases are TGCAGTGCATTAGGAGGGCCTGGCACCGGGGAGCTGTTTTTT. Amino acids: CSALGGPGTGELFF.

CDR3 nucleotide sequence: TGCAGATCCCATGGCTACACCTTC. This translates into CRSHGYTF. This chain uses TRBV20-1 with TRBJ1-2; D gene unclear. The length of the CDR3 is 8 residues. Germline V gene data show CDR1 as DFQATT and CDR2 as SNEGSKA (reference sequence).

This clonotype was seen at least ten times. The rearrangement joins TRBV5-6 to TRBJ1-1; the D is unclear. Germline V CDR1 and CDR2: SGHDT, YYEEEE. Deletions cut 1 base from V and 3 bases from J, with 13 bases between. The CDR3 loop spans 15 amino acids. CDR3 sequence (DNA): TGTGCCAGCAGCTTGAGGACCAGGCGGGACACTGAAGCTTTCTTT. It encodes CASSLRTRRDTEAFF.

V usage is TRBV24-1 and J usage is TRBJ2-2; 8 nucleotides line up with TRBD2. The CDR3 extends over 16 amino acids. V shed 3 bases and J 5 bases; nucleotides not matched to a gene: 7. The germline V gene encodes CDR1 KGHDR and CDR2 SFDVKD. CDR3 loop: CATSDPRSGGTGELFF. The CDR3 DNA follows: TGTGCCACCAGTGATCCCCGATCGGGAGGGACCGGGGAGCTGTTTTTT.

The chain joins TRBV11-2 to TRBJ2-5; 13 bases fit TRBD2. Germline-derived CDR1 and CDR2 are SGHAT and FQNNGV. The CDR3 runs 19 residues. V shed 1 base, J shed 4 bases, and the junction held 12 bases outside the gene matches. The CDR3 is CASSLGPYSLAGGRETQYF. CDR3 DNA: TGTGCCAGCAGCTTAGGCCCTTATTCACTAGCGGGAGGGAGAGAGACCCAGTACTTC.

As for this clonotype: A read error may be the cause here, since a much bigger clone is one base away. V gene TRBV20-1 combines with J gene TRBJ1-2; maybe TRBD1 (5 bases). Per the germline V gene, CDR1 is DFQATT and CDR2 is SNEGSKA (reference sequence). The CDR3 is 11 amino acids. Trimming took off 3 bases at V and 4 bases at J, with 6 bases between the two ends. Written as DNA, the CDR3 is TGCAGTGCTAGTCAGGGCTATGGCTACACCTTC. Residues: CSASQGYGYTF.

The rearrangement joins TRBV7-2 to TRBJ2-5, with 11 bases that match TRBD2. The germline CDR1 and CDR2 sequences are SGHTA and FQGNSA. V shed 4 bases, J shed 5 bases, and the junction held 3 bases outside the gene matches. This CDR3 spans 14 amino acids. The CDR3 loop reads CASSSGLAVETQYF. The CDR3 coding sequence is TGTGCCAGCAGCTCGGGACTAGCGGTGGAGACCCAGTACTTC.

This clonotype was seen a few times. J is TRBJ2-7 and V is TRBV6-2 or TRBV6-3; unclear D gene. CDR1 and CDR2 (germline): MNHEY, SVGEGT. The CDR3 runs to 14 residues. Between the trimmed V and J ends, which lost 6 bases and 4 bases, there was a span of 16 bases. CDR3 region: CASSPRRNRYEQYF. The CDR3 nucleotides are TGTGCCAGCAGCCCGAGGCGAAATCGGTACGAGCAGTACTTC.

Here the CDR3 DNA reads TGTGCCAGCAGCTTATGGTCTTCGGAGACCCAGTACTTC. It codes for CASSLWSSETQYF. The chain uses TRBV7-2 and TRBJ2-5, with no clear D. V shed 2 bases and J shed 5 bases, with 9 bases lying between them. The CDR3 contains 13 residues. The germline V gene has CDR1 SGHTA and CDR2 FQGNSA.

The chain couples TRBV20-1 to TRBJ2-5, with D unresolved. The germline CDR1 and CDR2 sequences are DFQATT and SNEGSKA (reference sequence). Deletions cut 3 bases from V and 1 base from J, with 3 bases between. The CDR3 runs to 11 residues. CDR3: CSASPQETQYF. In DNA form, the CDR3 reads TGCAGTGCTAGCCCCCAAGAGACCCAGTACTTC.

The chain uses TRBV4-3 and TRBJ2-7; TRBD1 aligns across 9 bases. Germline loops: CDR1 LGHNA, CDR2 YSLEER. The V and J ends lost 2 bases and 4 bases, in that order; junction bases with no gene match: 6. The CDR3 has 15 residues. The CDR3 protein is CASSQSPGTGYEQYF. CDR3 DNA: TGCGCCAGCAGCCAAAGCCCCGGGACAGGGTACGAGCAGTACTTC.

This sequence joins TRBV19 and TRBJ2-2; 11 nucleotides line up with TRBD2. CDR1 LNHDA and CDR2 SQIVND come from the germline V gene (reference sequence). V lost 6 bases and J lost 4; bases outside the gene matches: 7. CDR3 length equals 16 residues. The CDR3 spells CASSRWTSGPTGELFF. CDR3 bases: TGTGCCAGTAGCCGGTGGACTAGCGGGCCCACCGGGGAGCTGTTTTTT.

This clonotype was seen a handful of times. The J gene is TRBJ2-2, the V gene TRBV4-1; D uncertain. Trimming stripped 1 base from V and 6 bases from J, with 6 bases between. The CDR3 runs 13 residues. CDR1 is MGHRA and CDR2 is YSYEKL in the germline V gene. The CDR3 region has the DNA TGCGCCAGCAGCCAAGTAAAGGCCGGGGAGCTGTTTTTT. As protein: CASSQVKAGELFF.

The genes are TRBV15 and TRBJ2-1; D might be TRBD2 (6 bases). The CDR3 has 18 residues. Trimming cost V 3 bases and J 1 base, with 19 bases left between them. Germline V gene data show CDR1 as LNHNV and CDR2 as YYDKDF (reference sequence). CDR3 in amino acids: CATSSGVFGGKSYNEQFF. Here the CDR3 DNA reads TGTGCCACCAGCAGCGGGGTTTTCGGAGGGAAATCCTACAATGAGCAGTTCTTC.

This clonotype has more than one count but fewer than ten. This chain links TRBV5-1 with TRBJ2-3; D may correspond to TRBD1 or TRBD2 (5 bases each). Germline CDR1 SGHRS, CDR2 YFSETQ. The V gene lost 5 bases and the J gene lost 0 bases, with 16 bases spanning the gap. This CDR3 contains 16 residues. Here the CDR3 reads CASSFGTLPSTDTQYF. Here the CDR3 DNA reads TGCGCCAGCAGTTTTGGGACCCTCCCTAGCACAGATACGCAGTATTTT.

This clonotype has more than one count but fewer than ten. V is TRBV19 and J is TRBJ2-3; D is perhaps TRBD2 (5 bases). The V end was cut by 6 bases, the J end by 1 base, with 11 bases between. CDR3 size: 14 residues. Germline CDR1 and CDR2: LNHDA and SQIVND (reference sequence). The chain's CDR3 is CASRRVEGTDTQYF. CDR3 bases: TGTGCCAGTAGGCGGGTTGAGGGCACAGATACGCAGTATTTT.

V and J are TRBV20-1 and TRBJ2-1; 7 positions match TRBD1. The CDR3 sequence is 11 residues long. Trimming took 6 bases from V and 15 from J; bases not matched to a gene: 11. Per the germline V gene, CDR1 is DFQATT and CDR2 is SNEGSKA (reference sequence). The CDR3 spells CSAPFRDSRFF. The CDR3 DNA reads TGCAGTGCCCCCTTCCGGGACAGTCGGTTCTTC.

This clonotype was seen only a few times. The rearrangement uses TRBV5-1 and TRBJ2-5; TRBD1 matches at 11 bases. The CDR3 consists of 16 residues. Germline V gives CDR1 SGHRS, CDR2 YFSETQ. The trim removed 1 base at V and 5 bases at J, leaving 7 bases unmatched. CDR3 residues: CASSLPGQGARETQYF. CDR3 sequence (DNA): TGCGCCAGCAGCTTGCCCGGACAGGGGGCAAGGGAGACCCAGTACTTC.

In its sample, this clonotype was seen a few times. V and J are TRBV7-2 and TRBJ2-1; D remains unclear. Germline V CDR1 and CDR2: SGHTA, FQGNSA. This CDR3 comprises 16 residues. V lost 5 bases to trimming and J lost 0 bases, with 14 bases between them. CDR3 in amino acids: CASSPSQDGSYNEQFF. The CDR3 nucleotides read TGTGCCAGCAGCCCTTCCCAGGACGGCTCCTACAATGAGCAGTTCTTC.

This chain joins TRBV7-2 and TRBJ1-2, with unresolved D. Per germline, CDR1 SGHTA and CDR2 FQGNSA. Trimming left V 4 bases short and J 4 bases short, with 16 bases between. The CDR3 contains 15 residues. The CDR3 DNA is TGTGCCAGCAGCTCCGGCCCCGCAGTAACCTATGGCTACACCTTC. It encodes CASSSGPAVTYGYTF.

This clonotype was counted many times. This chain uses TRBV20-1 with TRBJ2-5, with 10 nucleotides matching TRBD2. After removal of 1 base from V and 4 bases from J, the junction contained 9 bases not matched to a gene. The germline gives CDR1 DFQATT, CDR2 SNEGSKA (reference sequence). The CDR3 sequence is 16 residues long. The CDR3 nucleotides are TGCAGTGCTAGAGGGCTAGCGGGAGCGGGGGGAGAGACCCAGTACTTC. It codes for CSARGLAGAGGETQYF.

V usage is TRBV11-2 and J usage is TRBJ2-7; 7 bases map to TRBD1. V lost 5 bases and J lost 3; bases outside the gene matches: 13. Germline assignment: CDR1 SGHAT and CDR2 FQNNGV. The CDR3 is 16 residues long. The CDR3 DNA follows: TGTGCCAGCAGCCTAGCCTCCCACCGGGACAGCTACGAGCAGTACTTC. As protein: CASSLASHRDSYEQYF.

The gene calls are TRBV18 and TRBJ2-1; 9 bases map to TRBD2. V trimming: 3 bases; J trimming: 4 bases; junction bases outside the gene matches: 7. Germline loops: CDR1 KGHSH, CDR2 LQKENI. This CDR3 contains 16 residues. CDR3 in DNA: TGTGCCAGCTCACCCCCGGGACTAGCCCCTTACAATGAGCAGTTCTTC. It codes for CASSPPGLAPYNEQFF.

The rearrangement joins TRBV18 to TRBJ2-2; 7 nucleotides line up with TRBD2. Germline V gives CDR1 KGHSH, CDR2 LQKENI. There are 14 residues in the CDR3. J lost 2 bases, V lost 7 bases, and 4 bases had no gene match. The CDR3 protein is CASLKAGNTGELFF. In DNA, the CDR3 is TGTGCCAGCTTAAAAGCGGGAAACACCGGGGAGCTGTTTTTT. Full variable domain (missing parts from reference TRBV18 and TRBJ2-2): NAGVMQNPRHLVRRRGQEARLRCSPMKGHSHVYWYRQLPEEGLKFMVYLQKENIIDESGMPKERFSAEFPKEGPSILRIQQVVRGDSAAYFCASLKAGNTGELFFGEGSRLTVL.

The chain couples TRBV27 to TRBJ1-6; D call uncertain. The CDR3 runs 13 residues. The ends were cut back, 6 bases at V and 9 bases at J, with 12 bases in the middle. Germline loops: CDR1 MNHEY, CDR2 SMNVEV (reference sequence). The CDR3 sequence is CASSLGQSSPLHF. CDR3 nucleotides: TGTGCCAGCAGCCTCGGCCAGTCTTCACCCCTCCACTTT.

This clonotype was detected only a few times. The chain links TRBV29-1 to TRBJ2-7; 7 nucleotides line up with TRBD1. Trimming cost V 4 bases and J 2 bases; bases outside gene matches: 2. Germline lookup yields CDR1 SQVTM and CDR2 ANQGSEA. The CDR3 covers 12 residues. CDR3 amino acids: CSVVGQAYEQYF. The CDR3, as DNA: TGCAGCGTTGTTGGACAGGCCTACGAGCAGTACTTC.

This chain joins TRBV25-1 and TRBJ2-1; 10 bases are shared with TRBD2. The germline CDR1 and CDR2 sequences are MGHDK and SYGVNS. V shed 0 bases and J 5 bases; nucleotides not matched to a gene: 10. The CDR3 has 18 amino acids. The CDR3 sequence is CASSEYTLTSGAHNEQFF. Here the CDR3 DNA reads TGTGCCAGCAGTGAATACACCCTTACTAGCGGGGCGCACAATGAGCAGTTCTTC.

The chain is built from TRBV12-3 or TRBV12-4 and TRBJ2-7; TRBD1 might be the D (6 bases). Deletions cut 4 bases from V and 3 bases from J, with 16 bases between. The CDR3 totals 15 residues. The CDR3 loop is CASSYRGSTGYEQYF. CDR3 in DNA: TGTGCCAGCAGTTATCGTGGGTCGACAGGCTACGAGCAGTACTTC.

J is TRBJ1-1 and V is TRBV19; D possibly corresponds to TRBD1 (5 bases). This CDR3 has 11 residues. Germline V gives CDR1 LNHDA, CDR2 SQIVND (reference sequence). V lost 4 bases, J lost 8 bases, and 8 bases lay in between. The CDR3 DNA reads TGTGCCAGTAGTACCCAGGGAGAAGCTTTCTTT. This sequence encodes CASSTQGEAFF.

This clonotype showed up just a few times. The germline gene is not matched at one end of the junction; a read error may be the cause. The chain recombines TRBV12-3 or TRBV12-4 with TRBJ2-1; D uncertain. The CDR3 totals 14 residues. In DNA form, the CDR3 reads TGTGCCAGCAGTTTGGACCCGGCCTACAATGAGCAGTTATTC. Translating gives CASSLDPAYNEQLF.

A few counts support this clonotype. A much larger clonotype is one base distant, so this may be a read error. The chain combines TRBV28 with TRBJ2-7; 10 bases line up with TRBD1. CDR1 MDHEN and CDR2 SYDVKM come from the germline V gene. There are 13 residues in the CDR3. After removal of 6 bases from V and 2 bases from J, the junction contained 1 base not matched to a gene. CDR3 nucleotide sequence: TGTGCCAGCAGGACAGGGGGCGCCTACGAGCAGTACTTC. It codes for CASRTGGAYEQYF. The full variable domain, rest sourced from reference TRBV28 and TRBJ2-7, is DVKVTQSSRYLVKRTGEKVFLECVQDMDHENMFWYRQDPGLGLRLIYFSYDVKMKEKGDIPEGYSVSREKKERFSLILESASTNQTSMYLCASRTGGAYEQYFGPGTRLTVT.